This T cell receptor (beta chain) was sequenced during a study of blood T cell repertoires in COVID-19. In the study overall: COVID-19 samples, acute and convalescent, were from the United States, Italy and Spain. Nucleic acid was either cDNA or gDNA, and it came from T cells, B-cell-depleted T cells, or PBMCs.

Source study methods: Reference gene primer amplification in the assay estimated nucleated cell counts. The data were produced by immunoSEQ multiplex PCR, yet TCRdb's version contains in-frame clones alone and is incomplete. The V and J calls and the clone size are those of that table, but D and trimming were determined from the DNA. There are about 170,000 clones in the sample; more than 75% occur only once, and roughly 3.7% lies in the top ten. The sequencing sample was made of peripheral blood. The sequence was obtained from a man between 18 and 29 years old with active or convalescent COVID-19.

The CDR3 reads CASSLLQGSGYTF. The CDR3 coding sequence is TGTGCCAGCAGTCTCTTACAGGGCTCTGGCTACACCTTC. The chain links TRBV6-4 to TRBJ1-2; D is possibly TRBD1 (6 bases). This CDR3 has 13 amino acids. V was pared by 5 bases and J by 7 bases, with 14 bases between. The germline gives CDR1 MRHNA, CDR2 SNTAGT.